Listed below are T cell receptor beta chains from one sample, sequenced in a study of early stage breast cancer tumors. Using immunoSEQ multiplex PCR, the repertoire was profiled, and TCRdb retains in-frame clones only, with some absent. Among more than 65,000 clones listed, approximately 84% were seen once. The sequencing input was blood. These receptors all come from a person in their 40s with breast cancer. Both conserved end residues are part of each CDR3. Fields, in order: CDR3 DNA, CDR3 protein, D gene, J gene, V gene, clone size. D genes are given only for firm matches. The size entry is marked missing in some rows and otherwise reads once, few, many or a size class.

CDR3nt: TGCGCCAGCAGCCCATACTCTCTAACCGGGGAGCTGTTTTTT
CDR3aa: CASSPYSLTGELFF
d_gene: NA
j_gene: TRBJ2-2
v_gene: TRBV5-1
abundance: NA

CDR3nt: TGCGCCAGCAGCCAAGGGGCGGGCCAAGAGACCCAGTACTTC
CDR3aa: CASSQGAGQETQYF
d_gene: NA
j_gene: TRBJ2-5
v_gene: TRBV5-1
abundance: NA

CDR3nt: TGTGCCAGCAGCCCAGGGGGCAGTGGAGAGACCCAGTACTTC
CDR3aa: CASSPGGSGETQYF
d_gene: TRBD1
j_gene: TRBJ2-5
v_gene: TRBV7-6
abundance: NA

CDR3nt: TGTGCCAGCGAAGGACAGGGAAACGAGCAGTACTTC
CDR3aa: CASEGQGNEQYF
d_gene: TRBD1
j_gene: TRBJ2-7
v_gene: TRBV27
abundance: NA

CDR3nt: TGTGCCAGCAGTGGCCCACGGTGGGGAAACACCATATATTTT
CDR3aa: CASSGPRWGNTIYF
d_gene: NA
j_gene: TRBJ1-3
v_gene: TRBV6-1
abundance: NA

CDR3nt: TGTGCCAGCAGTGAGAGGACCCCTACCGACGGGGAGCTGTTTTTT
CDR3aa: CASSERTPTDGELFF
d_gene: NA
j_gene: TRBJ2-2
v_gene: TRBV6-1
abundance: NA

CDR3nt: TGTGCCAGCAGCTCCTGGGGACTAGCGGGAGGTATAGCGAACGAGCAGTACTTC
CDR3aa: CASSSWGLAGGIANEQYF
d_gene: TRBD2
j_gene: TRBJ2-7
v_gene: TRBV7-8
abundance: once

CDR3nt: TGTGCCAGCAGCTCCTCGGGTGGCGGAAACACCATATATTTT
CDR3aa: CASSSSGGGNTIYF
d_gene: NA
j_gene: TRBJ1-3
v_gene: TRBV11-3
abundance: few

CDR3nt: TGCGCCAGCAGCCAAGGGTTAACAGGAAATAACTATGGCTACACCTTC
CDR3aa: CASSQGLTGNNYGYTF
d_gene: NA
j_gene: TRBJ1-2
v_gene: TRBV4-1
abundance: NA

CDR3nt: TGTGCCAGCAGTGGGGGGACCCTCTACAATGAGCAGTTCTTC
CDR3aa: CASSGGTLYNEQFF
d_gene: NA
j_gene: TRBJ2-1
v_gene: TRBV6-1
abundance: few

CDR3nt: TGTGCCAGTAGTATCCGGGGAGTTACTGGAAACACCATATATTTT
CDR3aa: CASSIRGVTGNTIYF
d_gene: NA
j_gene: TRBJ1-3
v_gene: TRBV19
abundance: NA

CDR3nt: TGCGCCAGCAGTCGACTAGCGGGATACGAGCAGTACTTC
CDR3aa: CASSRLAGYEQYF
d_gene: TRBD2
j_gene: TRBJ2-7
v_gene: TRBV10-2
abundance: NA

CDR3nt: TGCGCCAGCAGCCAAGAGCCGGGCAGGGGAAGGTATGGCTACACCTTC
CDR3aa: CASSQEPGRGRYGYTF
d_gene: NA
j_gene: TRBJ1-2
v_gene: TRBV4-1
abundance: NA

CDR3nt: TGTGCCAGCAGAACCGGGACAGGGGAGGCCTACGAGCAGTACTTC
CDR3aa: CASRTGTGEAYEQYF
d_gene: TRBD1
j_gene: TRBJ2-7
v_gene: TRBV6-1
abundance: NA

CDR3nt: TGCGCCAGCAGCGTGATACCCGGTAGCCGGGAGCTGTTTTTT
CDR3aa: CASSVIPGSRELFF
d_gene: NA
j_gene: TRBJ2-2
v_gene: TRBV5-1
abundance: NA

CDR3nt: TGTGCCAGCAGTGAATTATCGTTAAAGGTTTTCAGTCAGCCCCAGCATTTT
CDR3aa: CASSELSLKVFSQPQHF
d_gene: NA
j_gene: TRBJ1-5
v_gene: TRBV25-1
abundance: once

CDR3nt: TGTGCCTGGAGTTCTTATCAGACTTCAGGCACAGATACGCAGTATTTT
CDR3aa: CAWSSYQTSGTDTQYF
d_gene: NA
j_gene: TRBJ2-3
v_gene: TRBV30
abundance: once

CDR3nt: TGTGCCAGTAGGAGGGACAGGATAAACACCGGGGAGCTGTTTTTT
CDR3aa: CASRRDRINTGELFF
d_gene: TRBD1
j_gene: TRBJ2-2
v_gene: TRBV19
abundance: NA

CDR3nt: TGTGCCAGCAGTCCCGGACTCGGGGCGCGGTACCAAGAGACCCAGTACTTC
CDR3aa: CASSPGLGARYQETQYF
d_gene: NA
j_gene: TRBJ2-5
v_gene: TRBV28
abundance: NA

CDR3nt: TGTGCCAGTAGTCTCTGGGGGATGAGCTCCTACAATGAGCAGTTCTTC
CDR3aa: CASSLWGMSSYNEQFF
d_gene: NA
j_gene: TRBJ2-1
v_gene: TRBV19
abundance: NA

CDR3nt: TGCGCCAGCAGCTTGGGGCTAGCGGGACCCTCCTACGAGCAGTACTTC
CDR3aa: CASSLGLAGPSYEQYF
d_gene: TRBD2
j_gene: TRBJ2-7
v_gene: TRBV5-1
abundance: NA

CDR3nt: TGTGCCAGCAGCATTAGCGGGAGGGCAAACACCGGGGAGCTGTTTTTT
CDR3aa: CASSISGRANTGELFF
d_gene: TRBD2
j_gene: TRBJ2-2
v_gene: TRBV5-4
abundance: NA

CDR3nt: TGTGCCAGCGGGGGGGGAGGTCGGTCCTACGAGCAGTACTTC
CDR3aa: CASGGGGRSYEQYF
d_gene: TRBD2
j_gene: TRBJ2-7
v_gene: TRBV2
abundance: once

CDR3nt: TGTGCCAGCAGCCCCTCAGGGACAGATACGCAGTATTTT
CDR3aa: CASSPSGTDTQYF
d_gene: NA
j_gene: TRBJ2-3
v_gene: TRBV7-9
abundance: NA

CDR3nt: TGTGCCAGCAGCTTCACCGGGACACCACGCGAGGATGGCTACACCTTC
CDR3aa: CASSFTGTPREDGYTF
d_gene: NA
j_gene: TRBJ1-2
v_gene: TRBV7-8
abundance: once

CDR3nt: TGTGCCAGCAGTCAAGTGAACTCTGGAAACACCATATATTTT
CDR3aa: CASSQVNSGNTIYF
d_gene: NA
j_gene: TRBJ1-3
v_gene: TRBV28
abundance: NA

CDR3nt: TGCGCCAGCAGTGCTCATAGGGAAAATGAGCAGTTCTTC
CDR3aa: CASSAHRENEQFF
d_gene: NA
j_gene: TRBJ2-1
v_gene: TRBV5-1
abundance: NA

CDR3nt: TGTGCCAGCAGTCCCACGCGATCGAGTCTGGGGAACACTGAAGCTTTCTTT
CDR3aa: CASSPTRSSLGNTEAFF
d_gene: NA
j_gene: TRBJ1-1
v_gene: TRBV28
abundance: NA

CDR3nt: TGTGCCAGCAGCCCACGAGCGGGAGGTTCCCTCTACGAGCAGTACTTC
CDR3aa: CASSPRAGGSLYEQYF
d_gene: TRBD2
j_gene: TRBJ2-7
v_gene: TRBV11-2
abundance: once

CDR3nt: TGTGCCAGCAGTTCGGGACAGGGGAGTGCTGAAGCTTTCTTT
CDR3aa: CASSSGQGSAEAFF
d_gene: TRBD1
j_gene: TRBJ1-1
v_gene: TRBV27
abundance: NA

CDR3nt: TGTGCCAGCAGCCTGGAGACCCAGTACTTC
CDR3aa: CASSLETQYF
d_gene: NA
j_gene: TRBJ2-5
v_gene: TRBV2
abundance: NA

CDR3nt: TGTGCCAGCAGTTTAAGCGGGGCTGAGCAGTTCTTC
CDR3aa: CASSLSGAEQFF
d_gene: TRBD2
j_gene: TRBJ2-1
v_gene: TRBV27
abundance: NA

CDR3nt: TGTGCCAGTAGCGGACAGATCTACACCGGGGAGCTGTTTTTT
CDR3aa: CASSGQIYTGELFF
d_gene: NA
j_gene: TRBJ2-2
v_gene: TRBV19
abundance: NA

CDR3nt: TGTGCCAGCAGCGGGTACAGGGGGCGTATCTATGGCTACACCTTC
CDR3aa: CASSGYRGRIYGYTF
d_gene: TRBD1
j_gene: TRBJ1-2
v_gene: TRBV9
abundance: NA

CDR3nt: TGTGCCAGCAGCTTAGCCCCAGCGGGAAGTGGAGAGCAGTACTTC
CDR3aa: CASSLAPAGSGEQYF
d_gene: TRBD2
j_gene: TRBJ2-7
v_gene: TRBV11-2
abundance: NA

CDR3nt: TGTGCCAGTAGTCACTCTAGCGGAGACAGCACAGATACGCAGTATTTT
CDR3aa: CASSHSSGDSTDTQYF
d_gene: TRBD2
j_gene: TRBJ2-3
v_gene: TRBV19
abundance: NA

CDR3nt: TGTGCCAGCAGCTTGGAAGGGGGTCGGGGAGAGACCCAGTACTTC
CDR3aa: CASSLEGGRGETQYF
d_gene: NA
j_gene: TRBJ2-5
v_gene: TRBV5-5
abundance: NA

CDR3nt: TGTGCCAGCAGCCAAAGATTCACCAGGGGTGGTGTTTCGGATACGCAGTATTTT
CDR3aa: CASSQRFTRGGVSDTQYF
d_gene: NA
j_gene: TRBJ2-3
v_gene: TRBV11-2
abundance: NA

CDR3nt: TGTGCCAGCAGCCCTACACAATCAGGGCCCCAGCATTTT
CDR3aa: CASSPTQSGPQHF
d_gene: NA
j_gene: TRBJ1-5
v_gene: TRBV7-6
abundance: NA

CDR3nt: TGTGCCAGCAGTGAGGGGGCGTACGCCTACGAGCAGTACTTC
CDR3aa: CASSEGAYAYEQYF
d_gene: NA
j_gene: TRBJ2-7
v_gene: TRBV2
abundance: NA

CDR3nt: TGTGCCAGCAGTTTTAGCCTAGAAGAGACCCAGTACTTC
CDR3aa: CASSFSLEETQYF
d_gene: NA
j_gene: TRBJ2-5
v_gene: TRBV28
abundance: once

CDR3nt: TGTGCCAGCATAACGCCCCGGGTAACGGATGAGCAGTTCTTC
CDR3aa: CASITPRVTDEQFF
d_gene: NA
j_gene: TRBJ2-1
v_gene: TRBV7-3
abundance: NA

CDR3nt: TGTGCCAGCAGAAGGACCGGGACGGAGACCTACGAGCAGTACTTC
CDR3aa: CASRRTGTETYEQYF
d_gene: NA
j_gene: TRBJ2-7
v_gene: TRBV28
abundance: once

CDR3nt: TGTGCCAGCAGTGAGACACTAAATCAGCCCCAGCATTTT
CDR3aa: CASSETLNQPQHF
d_gene: NA
j_gene: TRBJ1-5
v_gene: TRBV6-1
abundance: NA

CDR3nt: TGTGCCAGCAGCGCGCCCCCAGGGCTGCCGCATGGCTACACCTTC
CDR3aa: CASSAPPGLPHGYTF
d_gene: NA
j_gene: TRBJ1-2
v_gene: TRBV5-5
abundance: NA

CDR3nt: TGTGCCAGCAGTGAGGGGGGGGCTTCCTACAATGAGCAGTTCTTC
CDR3aa: CASSEGGASYNEQFF
d_gene: NA
j_gene: TRBJ2-1
v_gene: TRBV6-1
abundance: NA

CDR3nt: TGTGCCAGCAGCACCGGTAGGGGCGGTTTGGACGAGCAGTACTTC
CDR3aa: CASSTGRGGLDEQYF
d_gene: NA
j_gene: TRBJ2-7
v_gene: TRBV6-6
abundance: NA

CDR3nt: TGTGCCAGCACGGACCTAGTCAACGAGCAGTACTTC
CDR3aa: CASTDLVNEQYF
d_gene: NA
j_gene: TRBJ2-7
v_gene: TRBV27
abundance: NA

CDR3nt: TGCGCCAGCAGCTTGGCTCCTCTTAGCTCTGGAAACACCATATATTTT
CDR3aa: CASSLAPLSSGNTIYF
d_gene: NA
j_gene: TRBJ1-3
v_gene: TRBV5-1
abundance: NA

CDR3nt: TGTGCCAGCAGCTTAAGCGGGAGCTACGGGACGCAGTATTTT
CDR3aa: CASSLSGSYGTQYF
d_gene: TRBD2
j_gene: TRBJ2-3
v_gene: TRBV7-2
abundance: NA

CDR3nt: TGTGCCAGCAGTCGCCAGGAGCGGAACACTGAAGCTTTCTTT
CDR3aa: CASSRQERNTEAFF
d_gene: NA
j_gene: TRBJ1-1
v_gene: TRBV6-5
abundance: once